Below, 13 T cell receptor beta chains from the same sample are listed, as sequenced in a study of blood T cells in healthy people across ages. For the second PCR, which ran for about 6 to 11 cycles, a sample-barcoded 5' primer and a J-beta primer mix were used. TCRdb re-derived calls from the 5' RACE reads in MiXCR, one entry per CDR3 protein. The sample has 1.5 million to 1.9 million distinct CDR3 sequences, around 40% seen once. Sequenced input: blood. The source is a woman aged 18-29 years in good health.

The chain recombines TRBV15 with TRBJ2-7; unclear D gene. The J call is uncertain, as TRBJ2-5 better fits the DNA end. CDR1 is LNHNV, CDR2 YYDKDF, per germline (reference sequence). The CDR3 spans 14 residues. The CDR3 here is CATSRDLGKETQYF. The CDR3 DNA is TGTGCCACCAGCAGAGATTTGGGGAAAGAGACCCAGTACTTC.

This clonotype has a handful of counts. This rearrangement joins TRBV28 to TRBJ2-7, with D perhaps matching TRBD2 (5 bases). Trimming removed 8 bases at V and 7 bases at J, with 30 bases between. Germline CDR1 is MDHEN and CDR2 is SYDVKM. This CDR3 is 17 amino acids long. CDR3 sequence: CASHKPGLGPTHNEQYF. In DNA form, the CDR3 reads TGTGCCAGCCATAAACCGGGGTTGGGCCCTACACACAATGAGCAGTACTTC.

The chain recombines TRBV2 with TRBJ1-3; a possible D gene is TRBD1 (6 bases). The CDR3 sequence is 15 residues long. V lost 6 bases, J lost 0 bases, and 12 bases lay in between. Germline-derived CDR1 and CDR2 are SNHLY and FYNNEI. As DNA, the CDR3 is TGTGCCAGCAGGCTGACAGGCGTCTCTGGAAACACCATATATTTT. Amino acids: CASRLTGVSGNTIYF.

The genes are TRBV6-2 or TRBV6-3 and TRBJ2-2, with 8 bases fitting TRBD1. Germline-derived CDR1 and CDR2 are MNHEY and SVGEGT. The ends lost 3 bases at V and 6 bases at J; junction bases unmatched: 9. The CDR3 extends over 16 amino acids. The CDR3 spells CASSYGGTGSPGELFF. In nucleotides, the CDR3 is TGTGCCAGCAGTTATGGCGGGACAGGTTCCCCCGGGGAGCTGTTTTTT.

There are a few counts of this clonotype. V is TRBV27 and J is TRBJ2-4; D is perhaps TRBD1 (6 bases). Matching the DNA end better, TRBJ2-7 makes the J call doubtful. Germline assignment: CDR1 MNHEY and CDR2 SMNVEV (reference sequence). This CDR3 is 13 amino acids long. The DNA for the CDR3 is TGTGCCAGCTCTCCCCACAGGGAATACGAGCAGTACTTC. This translates into CASSPHREYEQYF.

About this clonotype: A junction boundary mismatches the germline segment, possibly from a read error. The chain carries TRBV12-3 or TRBV12-4 and TRBJ2-3; D ambiguous. The CDR3 length is 11 residues. The CDR3 region has the DNA TGTGCCTGCAGTCTAGGCTATACGCAGTATTTT. Encoded protein: CACSLGYTQYF.

The genes are TRBV30 and TRBJ1-1; D gene uncertain. Germline CDR1 and CDR2: GTSNPN and SVGIG (reference sequence). CDR3 length: 14 residues. V lost 0 bases, J lost 0 bases, and 8 bases lay in between. The CDR3 DNA follows: TGTGCCTGGAGTGTCTTACGGATGAACACTGAAGCTTTCTTT. This encodes CAWSVLRMNTEAFF.

The gene calls are TRBV2 and TRBJ2-1, with unresolved D. Germline CDR1 is SNHLY and CDR2 is FYNNEI. This CDR3 is built from 15 residues. The V gene lost 4 bases and the J gene lost 5 bases, with 15 bases spanning the gap. CDR3 bases: TGTGCCAGCAGTGGGTTGCAGCCCCTCGACAATGAGCAGTTCTTC. The encoded protein is CASSGLQPLDNEQFF.

The J gene is TRBJ2-5, the V gene TRBV20-1; 9 nucleotides match TRBD2. With 8 bases clipped from V and 2 bases from J, the junction kept 12 bases outside the gene matches. Germline V gene lookup returns CDR1 DFQATT and CDR2 SNEGSKA (reference sequence). The CDR3 contains 15 residues. The CDR3 protein is CSTVAGGGEQETQYF. The CDR3 nucleotides read TGCAGTACTGTCGCCGGCGGGGGGGAACAAGAGACCCAGTACTTC.

V and J are TRBV13 and TRBJ1-2; no firm D call. The germline gives CDR1 PRHDT, CDR2 FYEKMQ (reference sequence). Trimming removed 2 bases at V and 1 base at J, with 8 bases between. CDR3 length equals 14 residues. CDR3 in amino acids: CASSLHGVNYGYTF. The DNA of the CDR3 is TGTGCCAGCAGCTTACACGGCGTTAACTATGGCTACACCTTC.

This clonotype showed up just a few times. V gene TRBV10-3 combines with J gene TRBJ1-5, with 7 bases identical to TRBD1. Unmatched junction bases numbered 7, after V lost 5 bases and J lost 3 bases. The length of the CDR3 is 15 residues. The germline gives CDR1 ENHRY, CDR2 SYGVKD. This chain's CDR3 is CAISQAGGTNQPQHF. The CDR3 DNA reads as TGTGCCATCAGTCAGGCAGGGGGAACCAATCAGCCCCAGCATTTT.

The CDR3 DNA reads TGTGCCAGCTGTAGTAACGCGAATAATTCACCCCTCCACTTT. Translating gives CASCSNANNSPLHF. The chain recombines TRBV6-2 or TRBV6-3 with TRBJ1-6; no clear D. V lost 8 bases to trimming and J lost 5 bases, with 13 bases between them. CDR1 and CDR2 from the germline V gene are MNHEY and SVGEGT. The CDR3 loop spans 14 amino acids.

This clonotype appeared a few times. The V call is TRBV7-9, the J call TRBJ1-2, with D possibly TRBD1 on 6 matching bases. CDR3 length: 15 residues. CDR1 and CDR2 from the germline V gene are SEHNR and FQNEAQ (reference sequence). V dropped 3 bases and J dropped 0 bases, with 11 bases sitting between them. The chain's CDR3 is CASSFPGHSNYGYTF. Written as DNA, the CDR3 is TGTGCCAGCAGCTTTCCGGGACACTCTAACTATGGCTACACCTTC.